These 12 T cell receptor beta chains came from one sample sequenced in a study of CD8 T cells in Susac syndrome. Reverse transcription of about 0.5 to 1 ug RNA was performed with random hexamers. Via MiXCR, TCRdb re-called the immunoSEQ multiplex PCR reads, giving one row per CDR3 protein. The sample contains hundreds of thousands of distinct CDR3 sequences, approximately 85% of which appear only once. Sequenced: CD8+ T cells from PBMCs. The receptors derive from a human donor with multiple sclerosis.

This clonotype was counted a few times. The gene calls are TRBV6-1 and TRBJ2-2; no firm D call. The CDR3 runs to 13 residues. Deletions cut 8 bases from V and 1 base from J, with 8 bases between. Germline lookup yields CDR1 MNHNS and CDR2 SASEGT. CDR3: CASCLGNTGELFF. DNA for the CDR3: TGTGCCAGCTGCCTAGGGAACACCGGGGAGCTGTTTTTT.

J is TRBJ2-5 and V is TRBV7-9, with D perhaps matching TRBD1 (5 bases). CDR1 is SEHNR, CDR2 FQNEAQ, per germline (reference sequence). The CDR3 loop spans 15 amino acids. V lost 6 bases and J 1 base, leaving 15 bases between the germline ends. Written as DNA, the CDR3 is TGTGCCAGCAGTACAGGCCGACGACCCCAAGAGACCCAGTACTTC. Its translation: CASSTGRRPQETQYF.

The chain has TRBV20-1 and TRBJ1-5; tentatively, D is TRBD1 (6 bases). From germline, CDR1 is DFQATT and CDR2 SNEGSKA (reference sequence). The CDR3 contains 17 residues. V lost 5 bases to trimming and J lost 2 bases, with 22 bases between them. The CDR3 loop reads CSAEGQSGWYGNQPQHF. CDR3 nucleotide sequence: TGCAGTGCTGAAGGACAGAGTGGGTGGTACGGCAATCAGCCCCAGCATTTT.

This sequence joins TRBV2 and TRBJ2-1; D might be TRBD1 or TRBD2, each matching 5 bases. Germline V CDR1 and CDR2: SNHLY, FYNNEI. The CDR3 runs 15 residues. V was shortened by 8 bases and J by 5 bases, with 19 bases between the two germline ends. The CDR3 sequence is CASLDIDRDDNEQFF. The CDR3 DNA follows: TGTGCCAGCCTGGACATCGACCGGGACGACAATGAGCAGTTCTTC. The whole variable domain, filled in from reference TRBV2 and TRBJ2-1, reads EPEVTQTPSHQVTQMGQEVILRCVPISNHLYFYWYRQILGQKVEFLVSFYNNEISEKSEIFDDQFSVERPDGSNFTLKIRSTKLEDSAMYFCASLDIDRDDNEQFFGPGTRLTVL.

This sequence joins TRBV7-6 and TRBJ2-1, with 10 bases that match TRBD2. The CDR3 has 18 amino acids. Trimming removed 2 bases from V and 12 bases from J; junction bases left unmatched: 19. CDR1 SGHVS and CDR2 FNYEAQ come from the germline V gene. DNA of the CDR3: TGTGCCAGCAGCTTAAGCCCCCTACTAGCGGGGTTAATTGGGGTGCAGTTCTTC. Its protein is CASSLSPLLAGLIGVQFF.

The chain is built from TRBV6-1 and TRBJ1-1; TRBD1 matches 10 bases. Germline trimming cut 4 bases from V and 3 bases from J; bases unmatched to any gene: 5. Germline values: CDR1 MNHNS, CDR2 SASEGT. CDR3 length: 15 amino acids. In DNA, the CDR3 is TGTGCCAGCAGTGGGACAGGGGGGGAACACACTGAAGCTTTCTTT. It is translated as CASSGTGGEHTEAFF.

In nucleotides, the CDR3 is TGCAGCGTTGACGAAGGGCACTACAGGCTCGGCTACACCTTC. Its protein product is CSVDEGHYRLGYTF. The chain joins TRBV29-1 to TRBJ1-2; perhaps TRBD1 as D (5 bases). The CDR3 is made up of 14 amino acids. CDR1 is SQVTM and CDR2 is ANQGSEA in the germline V gene. The V and J ends lost 3 bases and 8 bases respectively, with 19 bases between them. The whole variable domain, filled in from reference TRBV29-1 and TRBJ1-2, reads SAVISQKPSRDICQRGTSLTIQCQVDSQVTMMFWYRQQPGQSLTLIATANQGSEATYESGFVIDKFPISRPNLTFSTLTVSNMSPEDSSIYLCSVDEGHYRLGYTFGSGTRLTVV.

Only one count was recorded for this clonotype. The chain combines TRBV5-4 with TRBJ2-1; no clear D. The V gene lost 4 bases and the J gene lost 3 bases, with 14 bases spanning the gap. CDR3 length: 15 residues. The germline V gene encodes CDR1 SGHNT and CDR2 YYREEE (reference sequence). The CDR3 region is CASSRTPPGYNEQFF. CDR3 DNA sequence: TGTGCCAGCAGCCGCACACCGCCCGGCTACAATGAGCAGTTCTTC.

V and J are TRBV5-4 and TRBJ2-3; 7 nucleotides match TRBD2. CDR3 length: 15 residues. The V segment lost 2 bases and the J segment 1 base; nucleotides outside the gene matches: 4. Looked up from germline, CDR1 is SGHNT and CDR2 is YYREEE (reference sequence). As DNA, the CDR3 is TGTGCCAGCAGCTTCCGGGACTACCGCACAGATACGCAGTATTTT. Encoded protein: CASSFRDYRTDTQYF.

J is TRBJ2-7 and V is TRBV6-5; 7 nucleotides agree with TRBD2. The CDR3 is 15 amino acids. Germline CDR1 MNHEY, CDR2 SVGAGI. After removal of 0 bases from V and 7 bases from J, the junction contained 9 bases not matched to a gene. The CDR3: CASSYSSGGLAEQYF. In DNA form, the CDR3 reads TGTGCCAGCAGTTACTCGTCGGGGGGATTAGCTGAGCAGTACTTC.

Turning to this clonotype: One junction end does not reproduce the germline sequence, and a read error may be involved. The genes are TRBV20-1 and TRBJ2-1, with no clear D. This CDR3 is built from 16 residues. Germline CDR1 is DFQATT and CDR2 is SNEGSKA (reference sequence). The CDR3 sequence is CRARPFWVSWYNEQFF. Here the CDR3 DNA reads TGCAGGGCTAGGCCTTTTTGGGTCTCATGGTACAATGAGCAGTTCTTC.

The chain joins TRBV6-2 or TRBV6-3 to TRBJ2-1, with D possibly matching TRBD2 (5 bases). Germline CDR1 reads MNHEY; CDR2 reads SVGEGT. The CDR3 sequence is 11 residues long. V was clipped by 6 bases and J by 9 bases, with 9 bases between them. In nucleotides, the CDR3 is TGTGCCAGCAGCCTCCGGGGTGAGCAGTTCTTC. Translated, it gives CASSLRGEQFF.